The 17 T cell receptor beta chains listed next were all sequenced from one sample in a study of patients and donors after allogeneic stem cell transplantation (TCRdb year 2020). Preparation of the library involved RT-PCR. Sequencing was performed on a NextSeq 550. TCRdb reprocessed the public reads (quality trimming at Q25 with fastp, clone calling with MiXCR) and kept in-frame beta chains. Under each unique CDR3 protein, matching rows form one entry showing the most common genes and DNA. This sample comprises roughly 880,000 distinct CDR3 sequences, about a sixth of them detected only once. Clones ranked in the top ten supply roughly 6% of the sample. Sequenced material: blood, either unsorted or a sorted T cell fraction (not recorded which). The receptors here all came from a human donor who was either an allogeneic HSCT recipient or a stem cell or donor lymphocyte infusion donor (not recorded which). It is not recorded whose cells these are; they may come from a transplant donor.

This clonotype has only a few counts. The J gene is TRBJ1-1, the V gene TRBV12-3 or TRBV12-4; D is perhaps TRBD1 (6 bases). V lost 5 bases to trimming and J lost 6 bases, with 10 bases between them. This CDR3 region has 12 residues. The CDR3 bases are TGTGCCAGCAGTCGTGGACAGCCTGAAGCTTTCTTT. Translating it yields CASSRGQPEAFF.

This clonotype was found a few times. This chain uses TRBV7-9 with TRBJ2-5, with 7 bases fitting TRBD1. Germline values: CDR1 SEHNR, CDR2 FQNEAQ (reference sequence). This CDR3 is 16 amino acids long. V was pared by 3 bases and J by 2 bases, with 9 bases of the junction left unmatched. The chain's CDR3 is CASSFLPTDRQETQYF. Written as DNA, the CDR3 is TGTGCCAGCAGCTTTTTACCAACGGACAGGCAAGAGACCCAGTACTTC.

In this sample, this clonotype turned up a few times. The chain combines TRBV2 with TRBJ2-7; the D gene is possibly TRBD2 (5 bases). Trimming stripped 8 bases from V and 0 bases from J, with 14 bases between. CDR1 is SNHLY, CDR2 FYNNEI, per germline. This CDR3 is built from 14 residues. CDR3 residues: CASGLGTSSYEQYF. In DNA, the CDR3 is TGTGCCAGCGGACTGGGAACTAGCTCCTACGAGCAGTACTTC. Complete variable domain (other parts from reference TRBV2 and TRBJ2-7): EPEVTQTPSHQVTQMGQEVILRCVPISNHLYFYWYRQILGQKVEFLVSFYNNEISEKSEIFDDQFSVERPDGSNFTLKIRSTKLEDSAMYFCASGLGTSSYEQYFGPGTRLTVT.

The chain uses TRBV12-3 or TRBV12-4 and TRBJ2-7, with 9 bases matching TRBD1. V lost 5 bases to trimming and J lost 7 bases; unmatched junction nucleotides: 12. The CDR3 has 15 residues. Here the CDR3 DNA reads TGTGCCAGCAGTCCCAGAGGACAGGGGTATATTGAGCAGTACTTC. As protein: CASSPRGQGYIEQYF.

This clonotype was found a few times. This rearrangement joins TRBV21-1 to TRBJ2-3; TRBD2, the table's D call, lacks a check against the DNA. TRBV21-1 is flagged as a pseudogene. CDR3 length: 14 residues. As DNA, the CDR3 is TGTGCCAGCGTTGGTAGCGGCCTGGCAGATACGCAGTATTTT. Translating it yields CASVGSGLADTQYF.

The genes are TRBV29-1 and TRBJ1-1; D call uncertain. The CDR3 runs 11 residues. CDR1 and CDR2 from the germline V gene are SQVTM and ANQGSEA. Trimming removed 6 bases from V and 1 base from J, with 6 bases in between. For the CDR3, the DNA is TGCAGCGTGTGGGGGAACACTGAAGCTTTCTTT. This translates into CSVWGNTEAFF.

The chain joins TRBV15 to TRBJ1-4; no definite D call. The germline CDR1 and CDR2 sequences are LNHNV and YYDKDF (reference sequence). This CDR3 spans 18 amino acids. V dropped 0 bases and J dropped 0 bases, with 14 bases sitting between them. CDR3 residues: CATSRDRRQLATNEKLFF. In DNA, the CDR3 is TGTGCCACCAGCAGAGATCGGCGTCAGCTTGCAACTAATGAAAAACTGTTTTTT. Filled out from reference TRBV15 and TRBJ1-4, the complete variable domain reads DAMVIQNPRYQVTQFGKPVTLSCSQTLNHNVMYWYQQKSSQAPKLLFHYYDKDFNNEADTPDNFQSRRPNTSFCFLDIRSPGLGDTAMYLCATSRDRRQLATNEKLFFGSGTQLSVL.

The sample holds a few counts of this clonotype. The rearrangement uses TRBV4-3 and TRBJ1-1; D ambiguous. Trimming took off 4 bases at V and 11 bases at J, with 14 bases between the two ends. CDR3 length: 12 residues. Germline V gene data show CDR1 as LGHNA and CDR2 as YSLEER. The CDR3: CASSPEDGVAFF. CDR3 coding DNA: TGCGCCAGCAGCCCAGAGGACGGGGTTGCTTTCTTT.

Only a few counts were recorded for this clonotype. The rearrangement uses TRBV20-1 and TRBJ1-6; no firm D call. In germline, CDR1 is DFQATT, CDR2 SNEGSKA (reference sequence). Trimming shortened V by 0 bases and J by 13 bases, and 10 bases separated the two germline ends. CDR3 size: 12 residues. CDR3 DNA: TGCAGTGCTAGAGAGGGGAGGAGGCCCCTCCACTTT. As protein: CSAREGRRPLHF.

This chain joins TRBV27 and TRBJ2-7; the D gene is possibly TRBD1 (6 bases). This CDR3 is built from 15 residues. V lost 3 bases and J 0 bases, leaving 12 bases between the germline ends. Germline CDR1 and CDR2: MNHEY and SMNVEV (reference sequence). For the CDR3, the DNA is TGTGCCAGCAGTTTTGGAACAGGGAGCTCCTACGAGCAGTACTTC. Translated, it gives CASSFGTGSSYEQYF.

V gene TRBV9 combines with J gene TRBJ2-5; D assignment may be TRBD1 or TRBD2 (5 bases each). The V gene's germline CDR1 is SGDLS and CDR2 YYNGEE. Trimming shortened V by 3 bases and J by 0 bases, and 6 bases separated the two germline ends. The CDR3 runs 13 residues. The CDR3 sequence is CASSGDDQETQYF. DNA for the CDR3: TGTGCCAGCAGCGGGGACGACCAAGAGACCCAGTACTTC.

The chain couples TRBV19 to TRBJ2-1; 9 bases match TRBD1. There are 14 residues in the CDR3. The V gene end was trimmed by 3 bases and the J gene end by 4 bases; junction bases not matched to a gene: 1. Germline CDR1 and CDR2: LNHDA and SQIVND (reference sequence). The DNA of the CDR3 is TGTGCCAGTAGTATGACAGGGGGGTACAATGAGCAGTTCTTC. Its protein product is CASSMTGGYNEQFF.

The chain uses TRBV29-1 and TRBJ1-1; a weak D match, TRBD1 (6 bases). CDR1 and CDR2 (germline): SQVTM, ANQGSEA. V lost 4 bases and J lost 1, with 13 bases in between. There are 14 residues in the CDR3. The CDR3 sequence is CSVGLLQGNTEAFF. The CDR3 DNA reads as TGCAGCGTTGGCCTGCTACAGGGGAACACTGAAGCTTTCTTT.

V gene TRBV7-9 combines with J gene TRBJ2-1; 11 bases line up with TRBD2. Germline-derived CDR1 and CDR2 are SEHNR and FQNEAQ (reference sequence). CDR3 size: 17 residues. V was pared by 5 bases and J by 5 bases, with 11 bases of the junction left unmatched. The CDR3, as DNA: TGTGCCAGCAGCCCCGGGACTAGCGGAAGGGGGCACAATGAGCAGTTCTTC. Residues: CASSPGTSGRGHNEQFF.

The table lists this clonotype with a few counts. At one of its ends the junction is not consistent with the germline gene, which may arise from a read error. This chain joins TRBV5-1 and TRBJ1-1, with a weak D call TRBD1 (5 bases). The CDR3 is made up of 14 amino acids. Germline CDR1 SGHRS, CDR2 YFSETQ. The CDR3 protein is CASSAGTLNAEAFF. CDR3 DNA sequence: TGCGCCAGCAGCGCCGGGACCCTGAACGCTGAAGCTTTCTTT.

This clonotype was seen ten or more times. The chain couples TRBV2 to TRBJ2-2; D gene uncertain. Trimming shortened V by 4 bases and J by 8 bases, and 8 bases separated the two germline ends. CDR1 and CDR2 from the germline V gene are SNHLY and FYNNEI. This CDR3 comprises 12 residues. The CDR3 sequence is CASSVREGELFF. The DNA for the CDR3 is TGTGCCAGCAGTGTAAGGGAAGGGGAGCTGTTTTTT.

This clonotype was seen more than once but under ten times. The chain recombines TRBV30 with TRBJ2-7; possibly TRBD1 or TRBD2 for D (5 bases each). V was pared by 8 bases and J by 4 bases, with 12 bases between. The CDR3 contains 11 residues. The germline gives CDR1 GTSNPN, CDR2 SVGIG (reference sequence). CDR3 amino acids: CAGTEDYEQYF. The CDR3 DNA reads TGTGCCGGGACGGAAGATTACGAGCAGTACTTC.